The entry that follows covers one T cell receptor beta chain sequence. This clonotype was counted many times. There is no known antigen for this receptor. No clone much larger than this one lies a single base away; base qualities are absent. These data come from a study of human T cells and chemical hapten exposure (dated by TCRdb to the early 2020s). About the full investigation: For sensitization, 2% DPC in acetone was applied to a 2 cm by 2 cm area of upper inner arm skin. Blood was sampled from patients pre-sensitization (week 0) and at 2, 6 and about 24 weeks after DPC sensitization. The mostly female patient cohort included alopecia areata with under or over 50% scalp involvement, alopecia totalis and alopecia universalis. Libraries were pooled for sequencing, and per-sample TCR yields varied mainly because of small differences in library volumes within the pool. Blood for TCR sequencing was provided by twenty-nine alopecia patients at one to four time points (pre-sensitization, 2, 6 and 24 weeks). This study followed changes in the peripheral blood TCR repertoire in vivo during primary and secondary sensitization of alopecia patients to the hapten diphenylcyclopropenone (DPC). Patch testing on the upper back used Finn chambers containing 0.01% DPC, with scoring done after 6 days according to International Contact Dermatitis Research Group standards. Weekly therapeutic DPC doses were additionally applied to the scalp of patients throughout the roughly 23-week study period. The paper's findings and limits, for the study overall: Significantly more large CDR3 similarity clusters were formed by expanded TCRs than by pre-sensitization or healthy control sets, consistent with antigen-driven responses. DPC sensitization did not change how many TCRs were above 1 in 1000 frequency, and no evidence was found of alterations in global repertoire structure. Repeated subsampling changed both the strength of the expansion versus patch-test correlation and the threshold at which that correlation became significant. Because all patients had alopecia, a presumed autoimmune disease, the immune response of the patients might differ from that of healthy individuals. The number of PT1 expanded TCRs positively correlated with patch test score, significant at thresholds 8, 16 and 32 but not 4.

The library was made by RACE. Instrument used: NextSeq 500. Library preparation attached unique molecular identifiers to individual cDNA molecules for quantitative, reproducible TCR counting. From each blood RNA sample, both TCR alpha and TCR beta chains were sequenced. In the authors' own workflow: The median number of TCRs per sample was roughly 100,000, ranging from about 23,224 to 690,600. V, J and CDR3 annotation of the TCR reads was carried out using the Decombinator software suite. To make PS versus PT1 abundance plots, every sample was subsampled to the same number of TCRs (28,000). TCRs were defined as expanded if absent before sensitization and observed at least eight times at the 2-week time point. TCRdb passed the public sequencing reads through fastp at Q25 and MiXCR, retaining productive beta sequences. Rows are unified per CDR3 protein, each entry keeping the most common DNA and genes. The V and J calls were determined by TCRdb, not by the authors. The sample includes about 350,000 distinct CDR3 sequences, with roughly 6% observed a single time. Around 8% of the sample comes from the top ten.

Per the germline V gene, SGHTS is the CDR1 and YDEGEE is the CDR2. V is cut by 1 base and J by 4 bases, and the space between the germline ends is 11 bases. The CDR3 contains 14 residues, cysteine and phenylalanine counted. Left in the record is the CDR3 DNA by itself, 42 bases read in frame from the first base. The sample's time point label, decoded: pre-sensitization, week 0. This specimen's treatment or condition label, per the study, means: therapeutic diphenylcyclopropenone sensitization with weekly scalp DPC. Blood at each patch-test visit was drawn before the patch test was applied. To be eligible, patients had to be aged 18 to 70, diagnosed with alopecia and judged suitable for DPC therapy, while pregnant patients were excluded. Total RNA was extracted from unfractionated whole blood collected in Tempus Blood RNA tubes.

The sequence is built from TRBV5-8 and TRBJ1-2; the D gene cannot be resolved reliably. The sample in question was whole blood, obtained in connection with sensitization to the hapten diphenylcyclopropenone (DPC). This TCR derives from a woman younger than 30 with alopecia areata. Some clones in this sample may be carry-over from other donors' samples. This receptor carries the CDR3 CASSLPPGIYGYTF. At the DNA level, the sequence is TGTGCCAGCAGCTTGCCGCCCGGGATCTATGGCTACACCTTC.